The clone carrying this TCR beta chain was counted only a few times. These data belong to a study of cytomegalovirus exposure and HLA in healthy donors. The CDR3 sequence is 14 residues long. The V and J ends lost 5 bases and 9 bases respectively, with 17 bases between them. The V gene's germline CDR1 is PRHDT and CDR2 FYEKMQ (reference sequence). With 60 Vbeta and 13 Jbeta primers, the PCR was carried out. Only in-frame clones appear in the TCRdb table, and some are missing; sequencing was by immunoSEQ multiplex PCR. The sample lists about 120,000 clones; around 76% were seen once. The receptor comes from a man aged 55 to 70 in good health and CMV-seropositive. V gene TRBV13 combines with J gene TRBJ2-1; no reliable D call. The sample consisted of PBMCs. This chain's CDR3 is CASSPTRYSGEQFF. In DNA form, the CDR3 reads TGTGCCAGCAGCCCCACCCGTTACTCCGGTGAGCAGTTCTTC. Full variable domain (missing parts from reference TRBV13 and TRBJ2-1): AAGVIQSPRHLIKEKRETATLKCYPIPRHDTVYWYQQGPGQDPQFLISFYEKMQSDKGSIPDRFSAQQFSDYHSELNMSSLELGDSALYFCASSPTRYSGEQFFGPGTRLTVL.